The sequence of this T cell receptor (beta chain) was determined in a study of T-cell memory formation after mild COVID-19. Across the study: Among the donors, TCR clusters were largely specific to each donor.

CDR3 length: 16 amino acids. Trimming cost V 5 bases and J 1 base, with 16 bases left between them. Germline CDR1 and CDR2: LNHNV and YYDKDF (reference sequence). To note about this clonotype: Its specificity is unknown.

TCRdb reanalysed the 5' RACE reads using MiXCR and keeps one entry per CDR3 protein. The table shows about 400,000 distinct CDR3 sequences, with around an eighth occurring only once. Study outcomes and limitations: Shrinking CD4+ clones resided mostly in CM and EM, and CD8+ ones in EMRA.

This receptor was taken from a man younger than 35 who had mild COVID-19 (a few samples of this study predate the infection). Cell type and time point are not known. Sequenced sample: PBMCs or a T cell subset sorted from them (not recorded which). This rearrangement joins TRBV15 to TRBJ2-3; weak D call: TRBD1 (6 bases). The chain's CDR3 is CATSVRDKQGTDTQYF. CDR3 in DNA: TGTGCCACCAGCGTCCGGGACAAACAAGGCACAGATACGCAGTATTTT.